Reported below is one T cell receptor (beta chain). Its target is not known. This sample is drawn from a study of shared clonotypes between healthy human individuals. The study's findings and limits: Non-shared clonotypes had lower generation probabilities than those shared by all four donors.

This CDR3 is 13 amino acids long. Germline CDR1 WNHNN, CDR2 SYGVQD (reference sequence). With 4 bases removed from V and 6 bases from J, the gap between germline ends came to 9 bases. Under the authors' procedure: With immunoSEQ giving junction-only sequences and no quality scores, filtering differed. Measured with immunoSEQ multiplex PCR; TCRdb has only the in-frame clones, and not every one. The V and J calls and clone size were taken over from that table, and D and trimming were inferred from the DNA. The sample records some 2,000,000 clones, 90% to 97% being singletons. All the donors were Caucasian adults who lived in Nashville, Tennessee.

This clonotype was sampled from a man aged 18-30 years in good health. The V call is TRBV10-1, the J call TRBJ2-2, with no clear D. Sequenced material: naive CD4+ T cells sorted from blood. Sample subset: CD45RA+ positively selected. The CDR3 loop reads CASSAFFSGELFF. As DNA, the CDR3 is TGCGCCAGCAGTGCATTTTTTTCCGGGGAGCTGTTTTTT.